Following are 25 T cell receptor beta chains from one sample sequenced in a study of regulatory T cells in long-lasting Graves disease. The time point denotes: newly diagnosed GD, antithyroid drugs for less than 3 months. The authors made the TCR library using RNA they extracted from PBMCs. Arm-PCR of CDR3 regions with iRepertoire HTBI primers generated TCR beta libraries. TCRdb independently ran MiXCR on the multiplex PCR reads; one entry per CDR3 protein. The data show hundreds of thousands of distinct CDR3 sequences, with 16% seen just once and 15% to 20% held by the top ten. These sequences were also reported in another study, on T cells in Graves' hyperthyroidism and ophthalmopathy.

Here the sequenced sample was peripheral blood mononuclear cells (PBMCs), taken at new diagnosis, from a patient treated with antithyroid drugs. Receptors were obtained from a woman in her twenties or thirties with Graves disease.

Here the CDR3 reads CASSGVPVSTEAFF. The CDR3, as DNA: TGTGCCAGCAGTGGGGTTCCGGTATCCACTGAAGCTTTCTTT. The chain combines TRBV28 with TRBJ1-1; D remains ambiguous. Germline V lookup: CDR1 MDHEN, CDR2 SYDVKM. V lost 5 bases, J lost 4 bases, and 14 bases lay in between. The CDR3 runs to 14 residues.

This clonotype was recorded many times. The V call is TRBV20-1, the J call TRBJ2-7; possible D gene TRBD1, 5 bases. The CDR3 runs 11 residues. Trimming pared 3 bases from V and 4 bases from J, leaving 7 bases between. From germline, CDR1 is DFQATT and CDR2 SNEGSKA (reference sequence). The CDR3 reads CSASQGYEQYF. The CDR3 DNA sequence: TGCAGTGCTAGTCAGGGATACGAGCAGTACTTC.

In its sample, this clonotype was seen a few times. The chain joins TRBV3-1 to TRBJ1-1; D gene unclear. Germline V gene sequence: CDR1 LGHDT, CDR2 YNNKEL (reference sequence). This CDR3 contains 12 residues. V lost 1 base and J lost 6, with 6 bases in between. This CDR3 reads CASSQGEAEAFF. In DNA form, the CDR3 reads TGTGCCAGCAGCCAAGGGGAGGCTGAAGCTTTCTTT.

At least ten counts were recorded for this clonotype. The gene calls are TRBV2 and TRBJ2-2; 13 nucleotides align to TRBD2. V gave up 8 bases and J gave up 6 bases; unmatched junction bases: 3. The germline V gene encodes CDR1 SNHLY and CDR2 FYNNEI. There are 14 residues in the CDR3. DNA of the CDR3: TGTGCCAGCCGGACTAGCGGGAGATCCGGGGAGCTGTTTTTT. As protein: CASRTSGRSGELFF.

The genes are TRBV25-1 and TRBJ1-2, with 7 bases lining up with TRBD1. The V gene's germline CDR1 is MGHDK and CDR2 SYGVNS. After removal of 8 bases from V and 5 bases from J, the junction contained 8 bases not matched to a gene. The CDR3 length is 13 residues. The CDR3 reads CASESTGTYGYTF. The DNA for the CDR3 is TGTGCCAGCGAATCGACAGGGACTTATGGCTACACCTTC.

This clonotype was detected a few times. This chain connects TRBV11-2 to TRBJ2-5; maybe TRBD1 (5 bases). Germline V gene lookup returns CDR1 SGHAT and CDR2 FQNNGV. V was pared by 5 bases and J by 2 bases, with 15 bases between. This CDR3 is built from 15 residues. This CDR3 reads CASSTLDTVQETQYF. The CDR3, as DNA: TGTGCCAGCAGCACTCTGGACACTGTACAAGAGACCCAGTACTTC.

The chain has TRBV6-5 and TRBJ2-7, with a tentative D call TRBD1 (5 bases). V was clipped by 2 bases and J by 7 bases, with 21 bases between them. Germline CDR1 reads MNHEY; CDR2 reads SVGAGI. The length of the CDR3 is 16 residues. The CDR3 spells CASSYPRKGHGSEQYF. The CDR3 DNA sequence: TGTGCCAGCAGTTACCCGAGAAAAGGACATGGATCGGAGCAGTACTTC.

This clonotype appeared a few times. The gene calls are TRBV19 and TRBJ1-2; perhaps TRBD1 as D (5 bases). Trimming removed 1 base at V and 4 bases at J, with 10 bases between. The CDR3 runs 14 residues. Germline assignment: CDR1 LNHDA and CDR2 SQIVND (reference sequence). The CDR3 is CASSIGQGVYGYTF. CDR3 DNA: TGTGCCAGTAGTATAGGCCAGGGCGTCTATGGCTACACCTTC.

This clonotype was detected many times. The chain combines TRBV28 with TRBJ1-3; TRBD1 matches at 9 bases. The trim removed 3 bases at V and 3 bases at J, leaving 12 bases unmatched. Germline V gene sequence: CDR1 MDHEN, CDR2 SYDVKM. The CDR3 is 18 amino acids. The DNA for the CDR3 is TGTGCCAGCAGTTTGCTCCCGGGACAGGGAATCGGTGGAAACACCATATATTTT. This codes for CASSLLPGQGIGGNTIYF.

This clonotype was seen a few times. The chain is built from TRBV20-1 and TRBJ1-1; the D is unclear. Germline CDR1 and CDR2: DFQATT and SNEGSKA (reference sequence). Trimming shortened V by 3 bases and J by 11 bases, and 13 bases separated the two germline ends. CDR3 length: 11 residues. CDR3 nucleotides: TGCAGTGCTAGTTTCCGCACCTGGGCTTTCTTT. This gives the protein CSASFRTWAFF.

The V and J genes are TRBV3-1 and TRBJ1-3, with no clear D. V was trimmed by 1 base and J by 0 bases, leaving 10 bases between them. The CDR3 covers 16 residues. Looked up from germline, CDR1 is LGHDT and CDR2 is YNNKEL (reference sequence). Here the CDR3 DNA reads TGTGCCAGCAGCCAAGGGACCTTCCGCTCTGGAAACACCATATATTTT. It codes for CASSQGTFRSGNTIYF.

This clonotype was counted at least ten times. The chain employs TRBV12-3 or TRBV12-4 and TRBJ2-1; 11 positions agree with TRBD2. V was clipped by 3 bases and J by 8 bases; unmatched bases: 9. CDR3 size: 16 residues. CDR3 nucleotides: TGTGCCAGCAGTTTGGGTGCTAGCGGGAGGAGACATGAGCAGTTCTTC. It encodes CASSLGASGRRHEQFF.

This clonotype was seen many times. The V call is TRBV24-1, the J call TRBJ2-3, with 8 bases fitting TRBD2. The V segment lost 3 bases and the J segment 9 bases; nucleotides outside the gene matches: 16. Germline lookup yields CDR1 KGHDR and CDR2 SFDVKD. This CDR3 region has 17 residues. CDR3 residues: CATSDPILSGTSTTQYF. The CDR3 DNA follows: TGTGCCACCAGTGATCCTATACTATCCGGGACTAGTACCACGCAGTATTTT.

The DNA for the CDR3 is TGTGCCAGCAGTTTCCAGGGGCCTCACAATGAGCAGTTCTTC. It translates to CASSFQGPHNEQFF. The V and J genes are TRBV27 and TRBJ2-1; TRBD1 might be the D (6 bases). The V end was cut by 3 bases, the J end by 5 bases, with 11 bases between. This CDR3 is built from 14 residues. Germline CDR1 MNHEY, CDR2 SMNVEV (reference sequence).

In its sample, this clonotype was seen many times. The chain's CDR3 is CASSNRQDQPQHF. CDR3 DNA: TGTGCCAGCAGTAACCGACAGGATCAGCCCCAGCATTTT. The chain uses TRBV6-1 and TRBJ1-5; a possible D gene is TRBD1 (6 bases). The CDR3 is 13 residues long. Trimming shortened V by 5 bases and J by 5 bases, and 10 bases separated the two germline ends. Germline V gene sequence: CDR1 MNHNS, CDR2 SASEGT.

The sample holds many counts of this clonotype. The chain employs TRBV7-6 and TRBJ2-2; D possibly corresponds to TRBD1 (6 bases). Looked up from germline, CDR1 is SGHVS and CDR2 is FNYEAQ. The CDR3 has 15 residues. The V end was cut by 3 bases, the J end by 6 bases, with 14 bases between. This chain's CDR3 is CASSFPQAGAGELFF. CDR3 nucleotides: TGTGCCAGCAGCTTCCCCCAGGCAGGGGCCGGGGAGCTGTTTTTT. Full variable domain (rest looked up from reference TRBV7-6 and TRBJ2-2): GAGVSQSPRYKVTKRGQDVALRCDPISGHVSLYWYRQALGQGPEFLTYFNYEAQQDKSGLPNDRFSAERPEGSISTLTIQRTEQRDSAMYRCASSFPQAGAGELFFGEGSRLTVL.

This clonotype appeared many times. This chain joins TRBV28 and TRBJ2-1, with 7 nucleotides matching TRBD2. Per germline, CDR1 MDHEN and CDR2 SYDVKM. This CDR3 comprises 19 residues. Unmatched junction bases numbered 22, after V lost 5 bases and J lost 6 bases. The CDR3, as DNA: TGTGCCAGCAGTCCAAGTGGGGGATTTGGACTAGGTAGGAGCAATGAGCAGTTCTTC. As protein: CASSPSGGFGLGRSNEQFF.

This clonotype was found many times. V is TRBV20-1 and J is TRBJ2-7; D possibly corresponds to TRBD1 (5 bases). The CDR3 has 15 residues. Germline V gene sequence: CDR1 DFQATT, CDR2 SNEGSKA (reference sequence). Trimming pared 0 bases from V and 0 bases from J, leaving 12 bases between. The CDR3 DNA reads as TGCAGTGCTAGAGATGACAGAGGAAGCTCCTACGAGCAGTACTTC. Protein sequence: CSARDDRGSSYEQYF.

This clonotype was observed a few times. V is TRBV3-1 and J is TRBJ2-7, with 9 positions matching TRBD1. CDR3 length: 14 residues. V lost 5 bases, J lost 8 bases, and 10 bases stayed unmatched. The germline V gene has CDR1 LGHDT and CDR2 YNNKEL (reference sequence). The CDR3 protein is CASSRQGGSEQQYF. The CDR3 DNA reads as TGTGCCAGCAGCAGACAGGGGGGGAGCGAACAGCAGTACTTC.

CDR3 in amino acids: CASSQDRRTQYF. CDR3 DNA sequence: TGTGCCAGCAGCCAAGATCGAAGAACGCAGTATTTT. The chain has TRBV3-1 and TRBJ2-3; no firm D call. The CDR3 length is 12 residues. V lost 0 bases to trimming and J lost 9 bases, with 7 bases between them. The V gene's germline CDR1 is LGHDT and CDR2 YNNKEL (reference sequence).

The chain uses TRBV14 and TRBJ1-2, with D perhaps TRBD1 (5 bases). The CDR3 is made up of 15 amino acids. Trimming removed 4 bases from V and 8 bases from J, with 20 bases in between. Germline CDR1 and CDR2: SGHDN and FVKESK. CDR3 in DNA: TGTGCCAGCAGCCTCCCGGGGGGAGCTGCCACGGGCTACACCTTC. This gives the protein CASSLPGGAATGYTF. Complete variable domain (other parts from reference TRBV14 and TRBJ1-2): EAGVTQFPSHSVIEKGQTVTLRCDPISGHDNLYWYRRVMGKEIKFLLHFVKESKQDESGMPNNRFLAERTGGTYSTLKVQPAELEDSGVYFCASSLPGGAATGYTFGSGTRLTVV.

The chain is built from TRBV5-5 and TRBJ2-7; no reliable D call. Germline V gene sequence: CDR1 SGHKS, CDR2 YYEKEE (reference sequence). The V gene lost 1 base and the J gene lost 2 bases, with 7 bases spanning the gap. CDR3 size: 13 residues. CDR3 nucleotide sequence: TGTGCCAGCAGCTTGTGGGAAGCCTACGAGCAGTACTTC. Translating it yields CASSLWEAYEQYF.

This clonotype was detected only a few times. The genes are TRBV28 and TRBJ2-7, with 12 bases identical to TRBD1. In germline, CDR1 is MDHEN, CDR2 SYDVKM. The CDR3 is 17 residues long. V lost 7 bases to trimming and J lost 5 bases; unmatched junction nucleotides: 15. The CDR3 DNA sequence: TGTGCCAGCATTTCCTTCGCCCAGGGACAGGGGGCACACGAGCAGTACTTC. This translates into CASISFAQGQGAHEQYF. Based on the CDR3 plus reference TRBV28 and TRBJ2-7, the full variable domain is DVKVTQSSRYLVKRTGEKVFLECVQDMDHENMFWYRQDPGLGLRLIYFSYDVKMKEKGDIPEGYSVSREKKERFSLILESASTNQTSMYLCASISFAQGQGAHEQYFGPGTRLTVT.

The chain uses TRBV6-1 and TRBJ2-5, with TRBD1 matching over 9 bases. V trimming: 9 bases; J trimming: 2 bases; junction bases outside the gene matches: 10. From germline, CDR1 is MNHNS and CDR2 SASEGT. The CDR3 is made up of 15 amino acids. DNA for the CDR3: TGTGCCAGTACGGACAGGGGAGAACGACAAGAGACCCAGTACTTC. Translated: CASTDRGERQETQYF.

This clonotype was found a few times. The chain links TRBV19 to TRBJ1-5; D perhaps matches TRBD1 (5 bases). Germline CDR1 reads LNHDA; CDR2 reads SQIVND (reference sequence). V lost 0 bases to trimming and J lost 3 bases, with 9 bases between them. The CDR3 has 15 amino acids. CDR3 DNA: TGTGCCAGTAGTATAGATCGGGGGACCAATCAGCCCCAGCATTTT. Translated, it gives CASSIDRGTNQPQHF.